The T cell receptor beta chain under discussion was sequenced for a study of cytomegalovirus exposure and HLA in healthy donors. Study results and caveats: Three CMV-associated chains were confirmed in vitro to be specific for CMV antigens.

This PCR relied on a set of 60 Vbeta primers and 13 Jbeta primers. Using immunoSEQ multiplex PCR, the repertoire was profiled, and TCRdb retains in-frame clones only, with some absent. The sample holds fewer than 150,000 clones, around 73% seen once. From germline, CDR1 is SGHDT and CDR2 YYEEEE. With 0 bases removed from V and 2 bases from J, the gap between germline ends came to 12 bases. This CDR3 region has 16 residues. As to this clone: Its target is not known.

The chain recombines TRBV5-6 with TRBJ1-3, with a tentative D call TRBD1 (5 bases). The sequence was obtained from a woman in her twenties or thirties in good health and CMV-seropositive. The sequenced sample consisted of PBMCs. The CDR3 DNA sequence: TGTGCCAGCAGCTTGGTCCGGACACCGACTGGAAACACCATATATTTT. Translated, it gives CASSLVRTPTGNTIYF.